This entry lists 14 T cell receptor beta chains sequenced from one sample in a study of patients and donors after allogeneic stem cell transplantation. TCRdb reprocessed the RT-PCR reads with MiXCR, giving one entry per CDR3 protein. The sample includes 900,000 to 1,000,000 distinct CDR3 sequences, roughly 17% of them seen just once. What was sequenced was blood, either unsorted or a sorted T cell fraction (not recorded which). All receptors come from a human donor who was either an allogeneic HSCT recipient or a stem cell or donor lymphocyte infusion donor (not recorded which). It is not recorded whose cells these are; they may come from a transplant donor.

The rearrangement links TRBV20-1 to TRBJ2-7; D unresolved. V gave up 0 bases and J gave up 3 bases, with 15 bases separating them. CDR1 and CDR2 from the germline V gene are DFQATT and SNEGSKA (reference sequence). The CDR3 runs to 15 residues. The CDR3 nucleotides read TGCAGTGCTAGAGATTTAAGGGAACCTAACTACGAGCAGTACTTC. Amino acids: CSARDLREPNYEQYF.

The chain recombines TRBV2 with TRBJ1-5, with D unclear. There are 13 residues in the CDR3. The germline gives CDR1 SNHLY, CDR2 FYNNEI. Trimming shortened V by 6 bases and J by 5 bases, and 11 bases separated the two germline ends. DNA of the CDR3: TGTGCCAGCAGCGTAAACCGGGATCAGCCCCAGCATTTT. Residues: CASSVNRDQPQHF.

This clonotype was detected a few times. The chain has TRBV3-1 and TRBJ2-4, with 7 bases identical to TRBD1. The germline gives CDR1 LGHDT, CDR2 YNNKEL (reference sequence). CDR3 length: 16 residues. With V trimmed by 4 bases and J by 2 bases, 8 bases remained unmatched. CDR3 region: CASSPKMTGPKNIQYF. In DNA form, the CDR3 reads TGTGCCAGCAGCCCTAAAATGACAGGGCCCAAAAACATTCAGTACTTC.

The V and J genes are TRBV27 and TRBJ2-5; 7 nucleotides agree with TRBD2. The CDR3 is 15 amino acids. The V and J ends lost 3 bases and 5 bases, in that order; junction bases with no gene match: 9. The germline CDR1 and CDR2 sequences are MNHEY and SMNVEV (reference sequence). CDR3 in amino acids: CASSLVREVMETQYF. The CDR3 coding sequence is TGTGCCAGCAGTTTGGTACGGGAGGTAATGGAGACCCAGTACTTC.

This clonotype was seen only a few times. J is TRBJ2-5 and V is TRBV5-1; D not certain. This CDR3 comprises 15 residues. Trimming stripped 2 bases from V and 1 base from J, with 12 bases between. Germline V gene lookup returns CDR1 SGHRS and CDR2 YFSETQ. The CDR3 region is CASSFVAAIQETQYF. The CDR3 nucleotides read TGCGCCAGCAGCTTTGTGGCGGCAATCCAAGAGACCCAGTACTTC.

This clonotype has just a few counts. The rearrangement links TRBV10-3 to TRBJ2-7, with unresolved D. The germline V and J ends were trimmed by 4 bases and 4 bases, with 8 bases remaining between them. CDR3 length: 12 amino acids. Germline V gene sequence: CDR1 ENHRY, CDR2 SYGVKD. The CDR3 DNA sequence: TGTGCCATCAGTGCCGGTGGGTACGAGCAGTACTTC. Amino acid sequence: CAISAGGYEQYF.

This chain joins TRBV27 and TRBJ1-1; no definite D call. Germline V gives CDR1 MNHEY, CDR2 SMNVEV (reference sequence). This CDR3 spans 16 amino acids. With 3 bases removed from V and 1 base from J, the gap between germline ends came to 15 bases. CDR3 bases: TGTGCCAGCAGTTTGAGCTCCTTCATGAGGAACACTGAAGCTTTCTTT. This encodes CASSLSSFMRNTEAFF.

The CDR3 loop is CSATRDQAFF. The CDR3 nucleotides read TGCAGTGCCACCCGGGACCAAGCTTTCTTT. The V call is TRBV20-1, the J call TRBJ1-1; tentative D call: TRBD1 (5 bases). Between the trimmed V and J ends, which lost 6 bases and 9 bases, there was a span of 11 bases. The CDR3 runs to 10 residues. Germline CDR1 DFQATT, CDR2 SNEGSKA (reference sequence).

CDR3 loop: CASSLRVTSYNSPLHF. The CDR3, as DNA: TGTGCCAGCAGCTTGAGGGTGACCTCCTATAATTCACCCCTCCACTTT. The chain employs TRBV5-6 and TRBJ1-6; unclear D gene. Germline CDR1 reads SGHDT; CDR2 reads YYEEEE. The CDR3 is 16 amino acids. Trimming shortened V by 1 base and J by 0 bases, and 8 bases separated the two germline ends.

CDR3 nucleotide sequence: TGTGCCAGCAGTTTAAATAGTCACGAGCAGTACTTC. Its protein is CASSLNSHEQYF. The J gene is TRBJ2-7, the V gene TRBV12-3 or TRBV12-4; D is unclear. The CDR3 loop spans 12 amino acids. Trimming cost V 2 bases and J 5 bases, with 7 bases left between them.

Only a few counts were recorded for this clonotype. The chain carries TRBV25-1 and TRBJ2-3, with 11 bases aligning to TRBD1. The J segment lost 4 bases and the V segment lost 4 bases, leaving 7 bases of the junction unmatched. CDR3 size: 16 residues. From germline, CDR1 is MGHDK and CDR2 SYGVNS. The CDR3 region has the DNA TGTGCCAGCAGTGGCCTGGGACAGGGGGGTCCAGATACGCAGTATTTT. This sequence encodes CASSGLGQGGPDTQYF.

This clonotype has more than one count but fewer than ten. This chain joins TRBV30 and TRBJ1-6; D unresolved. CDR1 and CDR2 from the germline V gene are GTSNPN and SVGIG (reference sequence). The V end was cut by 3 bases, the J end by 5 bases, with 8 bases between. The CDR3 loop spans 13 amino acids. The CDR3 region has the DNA TGTGCCTGGAGACCACGGAATAATTCACCCCTCCACTTT. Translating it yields CAWRPRNNSPLHF.

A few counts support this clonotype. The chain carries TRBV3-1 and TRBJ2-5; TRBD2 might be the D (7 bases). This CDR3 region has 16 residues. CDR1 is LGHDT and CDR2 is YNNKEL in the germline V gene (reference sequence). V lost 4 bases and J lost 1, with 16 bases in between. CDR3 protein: CASSLLAGARQETQYF. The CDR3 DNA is TGTGCCAGCAGCCTCCTGGCGGGGGCCCGCCAAGAGACCCAGTACTTC.

The CDR3 DNA sequence: TGCGCCAGCAGCTTGGGGCTAGCGGGACCCCAGAAAGCCAAAAACATTCAGTACTTC. Translated: CASSLGLAGPQKAKNIQYF. The chain is built from TRBV5-1 and TRBJ2-4, with 9 bases that match TRBD2. CDR3 length: 19 amino acids. Germline CDR1 and CDR2: SGHRS and YFSETQ. V trimming: 0 bases; J trimming: 0 bases; junction bases outside the gene matches: 10. Full variable domain (rest looked up from reference TRBV5-1 and TRBJ2-4): KAGVTQTPRYLIKTRGQQVTLSCSPISGHRSVSWYQQTPGQGLQFLFEYFSETQRNKGNFPGRFSGRQFSNSRSEMNVSTLELGDSALYLCASSLGLAGPQKAKNIQYFGAGTRLSVL.